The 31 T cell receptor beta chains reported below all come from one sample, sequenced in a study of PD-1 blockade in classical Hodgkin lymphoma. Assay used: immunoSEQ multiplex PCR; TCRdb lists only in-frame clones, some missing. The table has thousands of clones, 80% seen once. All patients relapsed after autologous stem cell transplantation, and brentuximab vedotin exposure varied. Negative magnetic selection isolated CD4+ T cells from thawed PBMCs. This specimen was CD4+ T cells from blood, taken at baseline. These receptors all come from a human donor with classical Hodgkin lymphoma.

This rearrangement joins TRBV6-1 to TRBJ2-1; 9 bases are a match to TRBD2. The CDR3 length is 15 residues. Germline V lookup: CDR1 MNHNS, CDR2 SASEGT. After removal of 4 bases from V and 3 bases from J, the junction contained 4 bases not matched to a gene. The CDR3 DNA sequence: TGTGCCAGCAGTGTAATAGCGGGAGACTACAATGAGCAGTTCTTC. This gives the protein CASSVIAGDYNEQFF.

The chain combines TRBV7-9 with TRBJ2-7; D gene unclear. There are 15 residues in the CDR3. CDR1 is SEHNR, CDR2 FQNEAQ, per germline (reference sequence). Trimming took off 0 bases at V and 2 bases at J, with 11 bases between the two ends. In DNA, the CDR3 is TGTGCCAGCAGCTTAGCGAGGACGGCGGCCTACGAGCAGTACTTC. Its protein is CASSLARTAAYEQYF.

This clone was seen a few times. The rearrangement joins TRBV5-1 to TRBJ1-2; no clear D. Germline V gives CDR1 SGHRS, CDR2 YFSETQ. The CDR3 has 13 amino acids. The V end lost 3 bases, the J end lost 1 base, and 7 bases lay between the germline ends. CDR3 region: CASSSKLNYGYTF. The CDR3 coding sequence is TGCGCCAGCAGCTCAAAACTTAACTATGGCTACACCTTC. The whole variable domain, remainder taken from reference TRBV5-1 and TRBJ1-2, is KAGVTQTPRYLIKTRGQQVTLSCSPISGHRSVSWYQQTPGQGLQFLFEYFSETQRNKGNFPGRFSGRQFSNSRSEMNVSTLELGDSALYLCASSSKLNYGYTFGSGTRLTVV.

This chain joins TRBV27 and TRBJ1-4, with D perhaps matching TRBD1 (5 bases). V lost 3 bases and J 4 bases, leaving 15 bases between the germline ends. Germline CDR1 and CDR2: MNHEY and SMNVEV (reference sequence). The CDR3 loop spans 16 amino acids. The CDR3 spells CASSLVGGAHNEKLFF. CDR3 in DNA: TGTGCCAGCAGTTTGGTCGGCGGGGCTCATAATGAAAAACTGTTTTTT.

Here the CDR3 DNA reads TGTGCCAGCAGTGACTCGGATCGGAAGTGGGGACAGGGTAGCAATCAGCCCCAGCATTTT. This translates into CASSDSDRKWGQGSNQPQHF. The chain employs TRBV6-4 and TRBJ1-5, with 9 bases aligning to TRBD1. Germline CDR1 reads MRHNA; CDR2 reads SNTAGT. This CDR3 has 20 amino acids. The ends lost 0 bases at V and 0 bases at J; junction bases unmatched: 12.

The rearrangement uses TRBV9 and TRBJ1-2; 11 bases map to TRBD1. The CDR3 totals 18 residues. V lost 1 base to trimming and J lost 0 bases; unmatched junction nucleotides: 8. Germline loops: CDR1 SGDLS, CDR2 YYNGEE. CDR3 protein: CASSVTRDRGRPNYGYTF. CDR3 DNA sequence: TGTGCCAGCAGCGTAACTAGGGACAGGGGGAGACCTAACTATGGCTACACCTTC.

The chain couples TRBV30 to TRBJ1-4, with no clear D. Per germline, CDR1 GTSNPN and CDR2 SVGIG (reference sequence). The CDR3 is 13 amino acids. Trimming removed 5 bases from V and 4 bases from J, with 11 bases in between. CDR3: CAWARQVNEKLFF. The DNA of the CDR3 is TGTGCCTGGGCTAGACAAGTTAATGAAAAACTGTTTTTT. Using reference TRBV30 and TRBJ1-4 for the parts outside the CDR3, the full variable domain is SQTIHQWPATLVQPVGSPLSLECTVEGTSNPNLYWYRQAAGRGLQLLFYSVGIGQISSEVPQNLSASRPQDRQFILSSKKLLLSDSGFYLCAWARQVNEKLFFGSGTQLSVL.

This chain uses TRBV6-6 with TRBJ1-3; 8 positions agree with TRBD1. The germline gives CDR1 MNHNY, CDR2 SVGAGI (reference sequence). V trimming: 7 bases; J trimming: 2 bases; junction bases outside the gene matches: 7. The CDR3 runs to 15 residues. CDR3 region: CASKPQGAAGNTIYF. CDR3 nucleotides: TGTGCCAGCAAGCCTCAGGGGGCTGCTGGAAACACCATATATTTT.

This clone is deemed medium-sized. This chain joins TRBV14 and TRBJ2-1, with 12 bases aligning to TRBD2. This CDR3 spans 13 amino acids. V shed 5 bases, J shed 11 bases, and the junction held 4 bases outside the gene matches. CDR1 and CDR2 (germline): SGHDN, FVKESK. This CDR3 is CASSASGRVKQFF. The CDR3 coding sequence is TGTGCCAGCAGCGCTAGCGGGAGGGTGAAGCAGTTCTTC.

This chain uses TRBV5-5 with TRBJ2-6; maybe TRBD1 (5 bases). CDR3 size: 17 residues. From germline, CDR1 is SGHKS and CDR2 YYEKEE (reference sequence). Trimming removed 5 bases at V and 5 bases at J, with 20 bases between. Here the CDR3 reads CASRSLVPDSRANVLTF. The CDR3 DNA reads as TGTGCCAGCAGATCCCTCGTACCAGACAGTCGGGCCAACGTCCTGACTTTC.

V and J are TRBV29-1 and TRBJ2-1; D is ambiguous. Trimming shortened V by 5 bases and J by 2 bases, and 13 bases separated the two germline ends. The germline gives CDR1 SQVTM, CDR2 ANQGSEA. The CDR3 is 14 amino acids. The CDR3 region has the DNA TGCAGCGTTACCTCGAGCTTGACCTACAATGAGCAGTTCTTC. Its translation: CSVTSSLTYNEQFF.

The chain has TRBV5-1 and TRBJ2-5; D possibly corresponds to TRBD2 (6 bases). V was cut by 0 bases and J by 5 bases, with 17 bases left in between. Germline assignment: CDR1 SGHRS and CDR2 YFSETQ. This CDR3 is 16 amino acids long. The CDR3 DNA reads TGCGCCAGCAGCTTGGGGAATAGCGGAGTCGGGGAGACCCAGTACTTC. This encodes CASSLGNSGVGETQYF.

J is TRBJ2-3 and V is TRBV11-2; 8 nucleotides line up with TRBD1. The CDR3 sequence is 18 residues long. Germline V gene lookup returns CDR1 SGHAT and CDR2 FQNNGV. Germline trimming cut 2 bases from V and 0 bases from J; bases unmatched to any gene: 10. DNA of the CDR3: TGTGCCAGCAGCTTAATTGTCGGGGACAGGAGCAGCACAGATACGCAGTATTTT. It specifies CASSLIVGDRSSTDTQYF.

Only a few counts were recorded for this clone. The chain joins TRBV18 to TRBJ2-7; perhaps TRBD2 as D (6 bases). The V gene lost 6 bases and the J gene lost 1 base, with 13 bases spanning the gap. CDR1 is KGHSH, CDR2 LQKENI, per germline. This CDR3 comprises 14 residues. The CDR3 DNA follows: TGTGCCAGCTCCCGGACCCGGGAGTCCTACGAGCAGTACTTC. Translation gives CASSRTRESYEQYF. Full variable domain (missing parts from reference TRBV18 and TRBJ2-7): NAGVMQNPRHLVRRRGQEARLRCSPMKGHSHVYWYRQLPEEGLKFMVYLQKENIIDESGMPKERFSAEFPKEGPSILRIQQVVRGDSAAYFCASSRTRESYEQYFGPGTRLTVT.

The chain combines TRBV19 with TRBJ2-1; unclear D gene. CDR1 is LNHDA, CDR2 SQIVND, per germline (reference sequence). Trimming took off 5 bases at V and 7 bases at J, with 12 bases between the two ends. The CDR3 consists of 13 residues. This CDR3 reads CASSVLGPNEQFF. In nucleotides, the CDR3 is TGTGCCAGTAGTGTATTAGGGCCTAATGAGCAGTTCTTC.

The CDR3 coding sequence is TGTGCCTGGACCCCAGGGGGCTACGAGCAGTACTTC. Its protein is CAWTPGGYEQYF. This chain connects TRBV30 to TRBJ2-7; 7 bases are a match to TRBD1. With V trimmed by 4 bases and J by 3 bases, 3 bases remained unmatched. Germline V gives CDR1 GTSNPN, CDR2 SVGIG (reference sequence). CDR3 size: 12 residues. The entire variable domain, with the rest obtained from reference TRBV30 and TRBJ2-7, is as follows: SQTIHQWPATLVQPVGSPLSLECTVEGTSNPNLYWYRQAAGRGLQLLFYSVGIGQISSEVPQNLSASRPQDRQFILSSKKLLLSDSGFYLCAWTPGGYEQYFGPGTRLTVT.

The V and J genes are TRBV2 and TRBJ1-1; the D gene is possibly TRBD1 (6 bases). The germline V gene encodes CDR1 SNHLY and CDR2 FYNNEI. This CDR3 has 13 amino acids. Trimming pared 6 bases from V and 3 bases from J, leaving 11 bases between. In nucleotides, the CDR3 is TGTGCCAGCAGGATACAGGGAGACACTGAAGCTTTCTTT. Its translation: CASRIQGDTEAFF.

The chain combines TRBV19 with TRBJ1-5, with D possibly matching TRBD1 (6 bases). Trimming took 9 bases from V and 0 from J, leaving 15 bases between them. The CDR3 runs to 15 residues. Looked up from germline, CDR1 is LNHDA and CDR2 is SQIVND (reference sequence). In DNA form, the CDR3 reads TGTGCCAGCACGAGGGCAGGGGATAGCAATCAGCCCCAGCATTTT. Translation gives CASTRAGDSNQPQHF.

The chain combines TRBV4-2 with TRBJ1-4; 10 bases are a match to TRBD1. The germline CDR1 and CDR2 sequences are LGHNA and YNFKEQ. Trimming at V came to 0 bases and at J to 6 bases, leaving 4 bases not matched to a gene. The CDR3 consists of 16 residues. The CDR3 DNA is TGTGCCAGCAGCCAAGATCCGGGACAGGGGTATGAAAAACTGTTTTTT. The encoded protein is CASSQDPGQGYEKLFF.

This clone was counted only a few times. CDR3 DNA sequence: TGTGCCAGCTCACCCAGACAGGGTGACACCGGGGAGCTGTTTTTT. Its translation: CASSPRQGDTGELFF. This sequence joins TRBV18 and TRBJ2-2; TRBD1 agrees at 7 bases. Germline values: CDR1 KGHSH, CDR2 LQKENI. Germline trimming cut 3 bases from V and 3 bases from J; bases unmatched to any gene: 4. This CDR3 spans 15 amino acids.

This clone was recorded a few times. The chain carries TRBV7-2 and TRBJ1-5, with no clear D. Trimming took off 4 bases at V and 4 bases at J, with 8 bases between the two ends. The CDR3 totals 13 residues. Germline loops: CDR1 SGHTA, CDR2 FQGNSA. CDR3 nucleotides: TGTGCCAGCAGCTCCCAGGCGAATCAGCCCCAGCATTTT. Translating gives CASSSQANQPQHF.

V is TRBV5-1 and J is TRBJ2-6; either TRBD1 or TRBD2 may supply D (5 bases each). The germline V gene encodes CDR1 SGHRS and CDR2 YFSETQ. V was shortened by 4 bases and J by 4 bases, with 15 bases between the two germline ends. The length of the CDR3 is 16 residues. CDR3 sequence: CASSQDGTSGANVLTF. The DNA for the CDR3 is TGCGCCAGCAGCCAGGACGGGACCTCCGGGGCCAACGTCCTGACTTTC.

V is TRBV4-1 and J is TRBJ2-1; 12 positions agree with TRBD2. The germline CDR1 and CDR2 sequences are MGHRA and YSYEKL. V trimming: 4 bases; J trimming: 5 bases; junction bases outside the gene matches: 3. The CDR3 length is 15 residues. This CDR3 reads CASSLGLAGHNEQFF. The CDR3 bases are TGCGCCAGCAGCCTTGGACTAGCGGGACACAATGAGCAGTTCTTC.

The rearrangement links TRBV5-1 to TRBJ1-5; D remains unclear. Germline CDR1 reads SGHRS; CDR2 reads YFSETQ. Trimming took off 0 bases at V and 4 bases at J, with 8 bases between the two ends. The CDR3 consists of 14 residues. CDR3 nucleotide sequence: TGCGCCAGCAGCTTGGACGGTGGTAATCAGCCCCAGCATTTT. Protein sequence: CASSLDGGNQPQHF.

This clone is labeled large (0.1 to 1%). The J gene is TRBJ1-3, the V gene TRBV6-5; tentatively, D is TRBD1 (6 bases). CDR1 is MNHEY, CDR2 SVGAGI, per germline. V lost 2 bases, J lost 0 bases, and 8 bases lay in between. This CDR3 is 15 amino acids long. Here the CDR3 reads CASSYQGISGNTIYF. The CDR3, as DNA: TGTGCCAGCAGTTACCAGGGGATCTCTGGAAACACCATATATTTT.

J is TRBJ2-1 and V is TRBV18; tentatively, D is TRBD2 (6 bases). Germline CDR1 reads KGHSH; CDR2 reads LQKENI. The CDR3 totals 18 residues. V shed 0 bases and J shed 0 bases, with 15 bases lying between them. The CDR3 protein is CASSPPGFSGTSYNEQFF. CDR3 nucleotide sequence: TGTGCCAGCTCACCACCGGGGTTTAGCGGAACCTCCTACAATGAGCAGTTCTTC. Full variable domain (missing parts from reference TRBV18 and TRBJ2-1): NAGVMQNPRHLVRRRGQEARLRCSPMKGHSHVYWYRQLPEEGLKFMVYLQKENIIDESGMPKERFSAEFPKEGPSILRIQQVVRGDSAAYFCASSPPGFSGTSYNEQFFGPGTRLTVL.

The CDR3 DNA sequence: TGTGCCAGCTCACCACGCGCGCCGAGTGGAGAAAAACTGTTTTTT. It translates to CASSPRAPSGEKLFF. The chain employs TRBV18 and TRBJ1-4; the D is unclear. Germline V CDR1 and CDR2: KGHSH, LQKENI. The CDR3 length is 15 residues. V was cut by 1 base and J by 8 bases, with 14 bases left in between.

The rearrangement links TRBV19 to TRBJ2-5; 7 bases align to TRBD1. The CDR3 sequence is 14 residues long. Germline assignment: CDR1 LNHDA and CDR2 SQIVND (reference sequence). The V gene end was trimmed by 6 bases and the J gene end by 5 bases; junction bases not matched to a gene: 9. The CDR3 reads CASRKTGSGETQYF. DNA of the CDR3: TGTGCCAGTAGGAAGACAGGGTCCGGGGAGACCCAGTACTTC.

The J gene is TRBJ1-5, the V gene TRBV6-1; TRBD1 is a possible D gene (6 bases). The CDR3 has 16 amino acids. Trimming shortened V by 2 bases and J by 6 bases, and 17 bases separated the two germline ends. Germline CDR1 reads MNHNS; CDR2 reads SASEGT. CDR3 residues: CASSEWGGGLGQPQHF. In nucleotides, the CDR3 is TGTGCCAGCAGTGAATGGGGAGGGGGTCTGGGTCAGCCCCAGCATTTT.

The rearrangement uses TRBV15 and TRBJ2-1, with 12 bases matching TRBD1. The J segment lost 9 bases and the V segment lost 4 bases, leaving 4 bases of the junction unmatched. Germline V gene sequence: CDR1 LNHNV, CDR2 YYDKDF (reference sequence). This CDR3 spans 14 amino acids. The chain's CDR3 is CATSKGQGAPEQFF. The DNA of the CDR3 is TGTGCCACCAGCAAGGGACAGGGGGCGCCTGAGCAGTTCTTC.

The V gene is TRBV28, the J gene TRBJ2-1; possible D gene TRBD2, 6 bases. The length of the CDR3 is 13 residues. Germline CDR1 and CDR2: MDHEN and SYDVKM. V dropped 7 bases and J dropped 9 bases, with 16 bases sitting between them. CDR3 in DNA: TGTGCCAGCATCCCTGGGGCGGGGCTTGAGCAGTTCTTC. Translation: CASIPGAGLEQFF.